This T cell receptor (beta chain) was sequenced for a study of CD8 T cells in Susac syndrome. Study in general: Patients with Susac syndrome who were sequenced included over five with active disease and eight in remission. Study-wide points: In total CD8+ repertoires, roughly 17 Susac-specific public clones were found, and five in CD8+ TEMRA repertoires.

This clonotype was detected once. Its antigen is not identified. Random hexamers were used to reverse transcribe an amount of about 0.45 to 1 ug RNA. TCRdb analysed the immunoSEQ multiplex PCR reads with MiXCR anew, one entry per CDR3 protein. The sample has about 100,000 distinct CDR3 sequences, roughly 96% seen once. V shed 3 bases and J shed 0 bases, with 11 bases lying between them. The CDR3 runs 14 residues. Germline V lookup: CDR1 SQVTM, CDR2 ANQGSEA. Sequencing was performed on CD8+ T cells from PBMCs. The receptor was isolated from a human donor with Susac syndrome. V is TRBV29-1 and J is TRBJ1-1, with D maybe TRBD1 (5 bases). Here the CDR3 DNA reads TGCAGCGTTGAGGGCAGGGCTATGAACACTGAAGCTTTCTTT. Protein: CSVEGRAMNTEAFF.